Listed here are 11 T cell receptor beta chains from one sample, sequenced in a study of T-cell memory formation after mild COVID-19. TCRdb independently ran MiXCR on the 5' RACE reads; one entry per CDR3 protein. In the table there are a few hundred thousand distinct CDR3 sequences, roughly 15% of which are singletons. Sequencing was carried out using PBMCs or a T cell subset sorted from them (not recorded which). The source of these receptors is a man between 18 and 29 years old who had mild COVID-19 (a few samples of this study predate the infection). Cell type and time point are not known.

This clonotype was recorded a few times. The chain recombines TRBV10-3 with TRBJ2-1, with 10 bases aligning to TRBD2. In germline, CDR1 is ENHRY, CDR2 SYGVKD. The CDR3 has 15 amino acids. The junction had 7 bases not matched to a gene; V was cut back by 3 bases and J by 8 bases. In DNA form, the CDR3 reads TGTGCCATCAGTGACCCTAGCGGGGGCAGGGATGAGCAGTTCTTC. Translation: CAISDPSGGRDEQFF.

The gene calls are TRBV4-1 and TRBJ2-1, with TRBD2 identical over 9 bases. The CDR3 has 16 amino acids. Germline V gene data show CDR1 as MGHRA and CDR2 as YSYEKL. The V segment lost 2 bases and the J segment 8 bases; nucleotides outside the gene matches: 10. In DNA, the CDR3 is TGCGCCAGCAGCCAAAGTCGTGGGACTAGCTTTGATGAGCAGTTCTTC. It is translated as CASSQSRGTSFDEQFF.

CDR3 region: CASSGQGRQPQHF. For the CDR3, the DNA is TGTGCCAGCAGCGGACAGGGAAGGCAGCCCCAGCATTTT. The rearrangement links TRBV6-2 or TRBV6-3 to TRBJ1-5, with 8 bases that match TRBD1. Germline-derived CDR1 and CDR2 are MNHEY and SVGEGT. J was trimmed by 7 bases and V by 6 bases; bases with no gene match: 5. This CDR3 has 13 amino acids.

This chain joins TRBV28 and TRBJ1-5; 8 positions match TRBD1. Germline CDR1 and CDR2: MDHEN and SYDVKM. V trimming: 5 bases; J trimming: 4 bases; junction bases outside the gene matches: 7. The CDR3 sequence is 15 residues long. In DNA form, the CDR3 reads TGTGCCAGCAGTGACCAGGGGGCGGGGAATCAGCCCCAGCATTTT. Translation: CASSDQGAGNQPQHF.

This clonotype was found a few times. The V call is TRBV20-1, the J call TRBJ2-1; maybe TRBD1 (6 bases). This CDR3 has 13 residues. The V end lost 2 bases, the J end lost 1 base, and 6 bases lay between the germline ends. Germline lookup yields CDR1 DFQATT and CDR2 SNEGSKA (reference sequence). In nucleotides, the CDR3 is TGCAGTGCTAGACAGGGGTCCTACAATGAGCAGTTCTTC. It translates to CSARQGSYNEQFF.

This clonotype appeared many times. The genes are TRBV5-1 and TRBJ1-1; D might be TRBD1 (5 bases). CDR1 is SGHRS, CDR2 YFSETQ, per germline. With 3 bases removed from V and 1 base from J, the gap between germline ends came to 7 bases. The CDR3 sequence is 13 residues long. CDR3 amino acids: CASSWDANTEAFF. CDR3 nucleotide sequence: TGCGCCAGCAGCTGGGACGCGAACACTGAAGCTTTCTTT.

The chain joins TRBV6-5 to TRBJ2-1; D possibly corresponds to TRBD2 (6 bases). Trimming left V 9 bases short and J 0 bases short, with 18 bases between. The germline V gene encodes CDR1 MNHEY and CDR2 SVGAGI. This CDR3 is built from 16 residues. The CDR3 DNA reads as TGTGCCAGTTCCCGGGAGTCAAAGATCTCCTACAATGAGCAGTTCTTC. This encodes CASSRESKISYNEQFF.

This chain links TRBV7-9 with TRBJ2-5, with D possibly matching TRBD1 (7 bases). The CDR3 sequence is 15 residues long. Trimming removed 5 bases at V and 5 bases at J, with 18 bases between. Germline V gene lookup returns CDR1 SEHNR and CDR2 FQNEAQ (reference sequence). The CDR3 bases are TGTGCCAGCAGCGACCGGGGGCAGGGGGTTGAGACCCAGTACTTC. Translation: CASSDRGQGVETQYF.

The chain joins TRBV4-2 to TRBJ2-5, with 11 bases fitting TRBD2. The CDR3 covers 17 residues. V lost 1 base to trimming and J lost 5 bases; unmatched junction nucleotides: 9. CDR1 and CDR2 from the germline V gene are LGHNA and YNFKEQ. The CDR3 loop is CASSQGQLAGGRETQYF. The DNA for the CDR3 is TGTGCCAGCAGCCAAGGACAGCTAGCGGGGGGTCGGGAGACCCAGTACTTC.

This clonotype has a handful of counts. This sequence joins TRBV5-1 and TRBJ2-3; perhaps TRBD2 as D (6 bases). CDR1 SGHRS and CDR2 YFSETQ come from the germline V gene. The CDR3 extends over 14 amino acids. V lost 4 bases, J lost 2 bases, and 11 bases lay in between. The CDR3 sequence: CASSPWGDTDTQYF. The DNA for the CDR3 is TGCGCCAGCAGCCCCTGGGGGGACACAGATACGCAGTATTTT.

This clonotype was recorded a few times. V and J are TRBV10-3 and TRBJ2-5; 10 positions agree with TRBD2. J gave up 5 bases and V 4 bases, and 10 bases lay outside the gene matches. The length of the CDR3 is 16 residues. CDR1 ENHRY and CDR2 SYGVKD come from the germline V gene. The CDR3 DNA reads TGTGCCATCAGTGGAACACTAGCGGGGTTTGGGGAGACCCAGTACTTC. Residues: CAISGTLAGFGETQYF.